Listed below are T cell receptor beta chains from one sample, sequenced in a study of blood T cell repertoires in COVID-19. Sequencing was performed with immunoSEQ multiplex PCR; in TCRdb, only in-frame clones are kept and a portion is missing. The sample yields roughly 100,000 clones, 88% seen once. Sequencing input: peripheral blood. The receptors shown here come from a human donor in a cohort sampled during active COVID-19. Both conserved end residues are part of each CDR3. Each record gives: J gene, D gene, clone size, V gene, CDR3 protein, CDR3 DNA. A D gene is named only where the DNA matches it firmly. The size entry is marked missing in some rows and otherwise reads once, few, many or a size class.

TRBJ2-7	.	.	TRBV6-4	CASSDPRQVHYEQYF	TGTGCCAGCAGTGACCCCCGACAGGTCCACTACGAGCAGTACTTC
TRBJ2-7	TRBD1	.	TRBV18	CASSRGTGYEQYF	TGTGCCAGCTCACGGGGGACAGGCTACGAGCAGTACTTC
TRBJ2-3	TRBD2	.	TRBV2	CASCPLAGITDTQYF	TGTGCCAGCTGCCCACTAGCGGGAATAACAGATACGCAGTATTTT
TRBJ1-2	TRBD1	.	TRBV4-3	CASSQDGTGVFGYTF	TGCGCCAGCAGCCAAGATGGGACAGGGGTTTTCGGCTACACCTTC
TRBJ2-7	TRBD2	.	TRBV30	CAWSAAGRGSYEQYF	TGTGCCTGGAGTGCCGCCGGGAGGGGCTCCTACGAGCAGTACTTC
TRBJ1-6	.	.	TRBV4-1	CASSQVGGPGVTLHF	TGCGCCAGCAGCCAAGTCGGGGGTCCGGGGGTCACCCTCCACTTT
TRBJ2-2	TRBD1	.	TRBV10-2	CASSKNGAGGGELFF	TGCGCCAGCAGTAAGAACGGGGCAGGGGGCGGGGAGCTGTTTTTT
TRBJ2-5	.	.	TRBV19	CASSSQAQGETQYF	TGTGCCAGTAGTAGCCAGGCCCAAGGAGAGACCCAGTACTTC
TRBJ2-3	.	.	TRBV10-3	CAISEFGGTPRVTQYF	TGTGCCATCAGTGAGTTTGGCGGGACCCCGAGAGTGACGCAGTATTTT
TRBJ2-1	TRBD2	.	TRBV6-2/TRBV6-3	CASSYSPLASGTYNEQFF	TGTGCCAGCAGTTACTCCCCGTTGGCTAGCGGGACGTACAATGAGCAGTTCTTC
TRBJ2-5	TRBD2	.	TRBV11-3	CASSPYPSGGAETQYF	TGTGCCAGCAGCCCCTACCCTAGCGGGGGGGCGGAGACCCAGTACTTC
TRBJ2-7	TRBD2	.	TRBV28	CASNLGLLYEQYF	TGTGCCAGCAATTTGGGACTACTTTACGAGCAGTACTTC
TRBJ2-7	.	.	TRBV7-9	CARPQGEDYEQYF	TGTGCCCGCCCCCAGGGTGAGGACTACGAGCAGTACTTC
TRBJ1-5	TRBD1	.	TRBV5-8	CASSLDFGTGGYISNQPQHF	TGTGCCAGCAGCTTGGATTTCGGGACAGGGGGCTATATTAGCAATCAGCCCCAGCATTTT
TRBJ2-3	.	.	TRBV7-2	CASSILGGGPRDTQYF	TGTGCCAGCAGCATCTTAGGGGGAGGGCCGAGGGATACGCAGTATTTT
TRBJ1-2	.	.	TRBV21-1	CASSKGGQAETYGYTF	TGTGCCAGCAGCAAAGGGGGACAGGCCGAGACGTATGGCTACACCTTC
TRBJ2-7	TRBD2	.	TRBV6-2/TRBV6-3	CASSYSELAVFYSYEQYF	TGTGCCAGCAGTTACTCGGAACTAGCGGTTTTCTACTCCTACGAGCAGTACTTC
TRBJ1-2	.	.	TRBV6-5	CASASGNYGYTF	TGTGCCTCAGCGTCTGGGAACTATGGCTACACCTTC
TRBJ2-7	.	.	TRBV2	CASSFRQTYEQYF	TGTGCCAGCAGTTTTCGACAGACCTACGAGCAGTACTTC
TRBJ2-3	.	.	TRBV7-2	CASLWGGLPDTQYF	TGTGCCAGCCTATGGGGGGGCCTCCCAGATACGCAGTATTTT
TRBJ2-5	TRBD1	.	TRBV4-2	CASSLPGGGETQYF	TGTGCCAGCAGCCTTCCAGGGGGCGGAGAGACCCAGTACTTC
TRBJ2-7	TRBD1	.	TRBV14	CASSLQGVSYEQYF	TGTGCCAGCAGCCTGCAGGGGGTCTCCTACGAGCAGTACTTC
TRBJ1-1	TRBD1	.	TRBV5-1	CASSLAGQGGWTEAFF	TGCGCCAGCAGCTTGGCGGGACAGGGGGGATGGACTGAAGCTTTCTTT
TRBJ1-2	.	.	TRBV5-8	CASSLHRGLGYGYTF	TGTGCCAGCAGCTTGCACAGAGGGCTCGGCTATGGCTACACCTTC
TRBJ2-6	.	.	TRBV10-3	CAISVGGRLSGANVLTF	TGTGCCATCAGTGTGGGGGGTCGACTCTCTGGGGCCAACGTCCTGACTTTC
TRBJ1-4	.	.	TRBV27	CASSSRGGSATMSNEKLFF	TGTGCCAGCAGTTCGCGGGGAGGATCAGCAACTATGTCTAATGAAAAACTGTTTTTT
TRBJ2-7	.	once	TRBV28	CASTSGLSYEQYF	TGTGCCAGCACGTCGGGACTCTCCTACGAGCAGTACTTC